The subject of this entry is one T cell receptor (beta chain). Its antigen is currently unknown. Trimming took off 4 bases at V and 3 bases at J, with 3 bases between the two ends. Germline lookup yields CDR1 LNHNV and CDR2 YYDKDF (reference sequence). The CDR3 spans 11 residues. The sample originates from a study of identical twins. Addition of a universal primer site occurred through template switching, and cDNA carried unique molecular identifiers. TCRdb ran MiXCR on the 5' RACE reads and lists one entry per CDR3 protein. This table holds just under 550,000 distinct CDR3 sequences, over 12% found once. Notes on the study in general: Beta out-of-frame sequences showed weaker excess twin sharing.

These data are also associated with another study on yellow fever vaccine responses in identical twins.

The origin of this receptor is a woman younger than 35 in good health. This chain uses TRBV15 with TRBJ1-1, with D unresolved. Sequencing input: CD4+ T cells sorted from blood. The CDR3 reads CATSTYTEAFF. Here the CDR3 DNA reads TGTGCCACCAGCACCTACACTGAAGCTTTCTTT.